The 17 T cell receptor beta chains below all came from one sample that was sequenced in a study of OX40 agonist ivuxolimab in advanced cancers. Libraries were prepared by immunoSEQ multiplex PCR; TCRdb keeps only in-frame clonotypes and omits some of them. Seen here are 95,000 to 100,000 clones, 70% to 85% observed once, and the top ten hold roughly 1.5%. The source was CD4+ or CD8+ T cells sorted from blood, collected in a trial of the OX40 agonist ivuxolimab. All receptors come from an adult with an advanced solid tumor such as melanoma, head and neck, liver or kidney cancer.

This rearrangement joins TRBV18 to TRBJ2-7; TRBD2 might be the D (5 bases). V lost 2 bases and J lost 7, with 12 bases in between. There are 13 residues in the CDR3. The germline V gene encodes CDR1 KGHSH and CDR2 LQKENI. CDR3 bases: TGTGCCAGCTCACCAGGGGAGCGCGGGGAGCAGTACTTC. Translated, it gives CASSPGERGEQYF.

The chain has TRBV6-1 and TRBJ2-7, with 8 bases fitting TRBD1. Trimming removed 8 bases from V and 6 bases from J; junction bases left unmatched: 6. The CDR3 loop spans 12 amino acids. CDR1 and CDR2 from the germline V gene are MNHNS and SASEGT. CDR3 in DNA: TGTGCCAGCCGGGACAGGAGATTCGAGCAGTACTTC. Translated, it gives CASRDRRFEQYF.

This clone was found a few times. The chain couples TRBV2 to TRBJ1-2; TRBD1 might be the D (5 bases). In germline, CDR1 is SNHLY, CDR2 FYNNEI. The CDR3 runs to 15 residues. Trimming shortened V by 3 bases and J by 0 bases, and 11 bases separated the two germline ends. The CDR3 sequence: CASSEGGVTNYGYTF. CDR3 coding DNA: TGTGCCAGCAGTGAGGGGGGGGTCACTAACTATGGCTACACCTTC. Supplemented by reference TRBV2 and TRBJ1-2, the full variable domain reads EPEVTQTPSHQVTQMGQEVILRCVPISNHLYFYWYRQILGQKVEFLVSFYNNEISEKSEIFDDQFSVERPDGSNFTLKIRSTKLEDSAMYFCASSEGGVTNYGYTFGSGTRLTVV.

The V gene is TRBV7-9, the J gene TRBJ1-1; D not certain. Germline CDR1 SEHNR, CDR2 FQNEAQ (reference sequence). V gave up 6 bases and J gave up 5 bases, with 13 bases separating them. The length of the CDR3 is 13 residues. CDR3: CASSLGVQTEAFF. The CDR3 DNA follows: TGTGCCAGCAGTCTAGGAGTTCAGACTGAAGCTTTCTTT.

This clone appeared a few times. J is TRBJ1-1 and V is TRBV9, with 7 bases fitting TRBD1. J was trimmed by 4 bases and V by 0 bases; bases with no gene match: 6. CDR3 length: 15 amino acids. CDR1 is SGDLS, CDR2 YYNGEE, per germline. CDR3 residues: CASSVDPGGFTEAFF. In DNA form, the CDR3 reads TGTGCCAGCAGCGTAGACCCAGGGGGATTCACTGAAGCTTTCTTT.

The rearrangement uses TRBV11-2 and TRBJ1-3; TRBD1 is a possible D gene (5 bases). V lost 0 bases, J lost 6 bases, and 6 bases lay in between. This CDR3 region has 13 residues. Germline-derived CDR1 and CDR2 are SGHAT and FQNNGV. The CDR3 here is CASSLDRENTIYF. The CDR3 DNA sequence: TGTGCCAGCAGCTTAGACAGGGAAAACACCATATATTTT.

The chain couples TRBV7-3 to TRBJ2-3; the match to TRBD2 covers 10 bases. Germline CDR1 and CDR2: SGHTA and FQGTGA. This CDR3 region has 15 residues. The V and J ends lost 5 bases and 2 bases, in that order; junction bases with no gene match: 4. In DNA form, the CDR3 reads TGTGCCAGCAGCCGGACTAGCGGCTTCACAGATACGCAGTATTTT. It translates to CASSRTSGFTDTQYF.

The genes are TRBV6-5 and TRBJ2-7; TRBD2 matches 11 bases. Germline CDR1 and CDR2: MNHEY and SVGAGI. With V trimmed by 6 bases and J by 5 bases, 6 bases remained unmatched. The length of the CDR3 is 14 residues. CDR3 protein: CASRRSGRANEQYF. The DNA of the CDR3 is TGTGCCAGCAGGCGTAGCGGGAGGGCCAACGAGCAGTACTTC.

V and J are TRBV5-6 and TRBJ2-3, with 11 bases that match TRBD2. The V gene end was trimmed by 3 bases and the J gene end by 9 bases; junction bases not matched to a gene: 6. Germline V lookup: CDR1 SGHDT, CDR2 YYEEEE. The CDR3 runs to 14 residues. CDR3 sequence: CASSYSGGARTQYF. The CDR3 nucleotides are TGTGCCAGCAGCTATAGCGGGGGGGCGCGGACGCAGTATTTT.

V is TRBV5-6 and J is TRBJ1-2, with 8 bases that match TRBD1. The CDR3 totals 13 residues. Looked up from germline, CDR1 is SGHDT and CDR2 is YYEEEE. Trimming at V came to 0 bases and at J to 7 bases, leaving 2 bases not matched to a gene. Here the CDR3 reads CASSLGQGSGYTF. In nucleotides, the CDR3 is TGTGCCAGCAGCTTGGGACAGGGGAGTGGCTACACCTTC.

The chain joins TRBV7-3 to TRBJ2-5; D may correspond to TRBD1 or TRBD2 (5 bases each). This CDR3 is built from 13 residues. Germline lookup yields CDR1 SGHTA and CDR2 FQGTGA. V was pared by 2 bases and J by 4 bases, with 8 bases between. The CDR3 loop reads CASSLWGRETQYF. The CDR3 DNA reads TGTGCCAGCAGCTTATGGGGACGAGAGACCCAGTACTTC.

This chain uses TRBV6-5 with TRBJ2-3, with 11 bases aligning to TRBD1. In germline, CDR1 is MNHEY, CDR2 SVGAGI. This CDR3 has 15 amino acids. J was trimmed by 6 bases and V by 0 bases; bases with no gene match: 2. The CDR3, as DNA: TGTGCCAGCAGTTACTCCGGGACAGGGGGGGATACGCAGTATTTT. It specifies CASSYSGTGGDTQYF.

The V gene is TRBV5-8, the J gene TRBJ2-3; no definite D call. V lost 0 bases to trimming and J lost 6 bases, with 11 bases between them. The germline CDR1 and CDR2 sequences are SGHTS and YDEGEE. This CDR3 comprises 14 residues. In nucleotides, the CDR3 is TGTGCCAGCAGCTTGGGGCCCCATCCCGATACGCAGTATTTT. It yields the protein CASSLGPHPDTQYF.

The chain joins TRBV10-1 to TRBJ2-1, with TRBD2 identical over 7 bases. Trimming took 6 bases from V and 4 from J; bases not matched to a gene: 12. Per the germline V gene, CDR1 is WNHNN and CDR2 is SYGVQD (reference sequence). The CDR3 totals 16 residues. In nucleotides, the CDR3 is TGCGCCAGCAGCGACCTCACTAGCGATAGGTACAATGAGCAGTTCTTC. The encoded protein is CASSDLTSDRYNEQFF.

The gene calls are TRBV7-2 and TRBJ1-2, with 7 bases fitting TRBD1. This CDR3 contains 14 residues. The germline V gene has CDR1 SGHTA and CDR2 FQGNSA. V gave up 0 bases and J gave up 3 bases; unmatched junction bases: 1. The CDR3 is CASSLATGYYGYTF. In DNA, the CDR3 is TGTGCCAGCAGCTTAGCGACAGGGTACTATGGCTACACCTTC.

The chain couples TRBV9 to TRBJ2-7; D gene ambiguous. Germline CDR1 SGDLS, CDR2 YYNGEE. CDR3 length equals 15 residues. Trimming took off 1 base at V and 8 bases at J, with 19 bases between the two ends. The CDR3 protein is CASSVSTDPLGKQYF. The CDR3 DNA reads TGTGCCAGCAGCGTATCCACAGACCCCCTGGGGAAGCAGTACTTC.

V usage is TRBV4-2 and J usage is TRBJ2-7; 7 bases align to TRBD1. Germline V gene sequence: CDR1 LGHNA, CDR2 YNFKEQ. CDR3 length: 15 residues. The V gene end was trimmed by 3 bases and the J gene end by 5 bases; junction bases not matched to a gene: 10. CDR3 DNA: TGTGCCAGCAGCCAGAGTCTACAGGGGTTCAACGAGCAGTACTTC. It codes for CASSQSLQGFNEQYF.